What follows describes a single T cell receptor beta chain. Its antigen is unidentified. The assay was immunoSEQ multiplex PCR, and TCRdb's table has in-frame clones only and misses some. The table records roughly 160,000 clones, approximately 90% of them present only once. This sample is part of a study of T cell responses to AZD1222 COVID-19 vaccine. Overall study findings and caveats: Across the whole spike, CD4 TCRs peaked at regions 160-218 and 743-854.

Trimming took off 6 bases at V and 4 bases at J, with 18 bases between the two ends. The CDR3 is 15 residues long. Germline CDR1 and CDR2: MNHEY and SVGAGI. The V gene is TRBV6-5, the J gene TRBJ1-1, with D possibly TRBD1 on 6 matching bases. This TCR came from an adult in good health. The specimen comprised peripheral blood, sampled on day 0 of MenACWY control vaccination. Here the CDR3 reads CASRHYRDLSTEAFF. For the CDR3, the DNA is TGTGCCAGCAGGCACTACAGGGACCTCAGCACTGAAGCTTTCTTT.